This T cell receptor (beta chain) came from a study of blood T cell repertoires in COVID-19. At the level of the study: COVID-19 samples, acute and convalescent, were from the United States, Italy and Spain. Sample material is recorded as cDNA or gDNA derived from T cells, B-cell-depleted T cells, or PBMCs.

TCRdb keeps only in-frame clones here, not all; method: immunoSEQ multiplex PCR. The table has over 100,000 clones, over 60% seen once. The CDR3 length is 14 residues. Germline V CDR1 and CDR2: SGHRS, YFSETQ. Trimming stripped 0 bases from V and 6 bases from J, with 13 bases between. The sequencing sample was made of peripheral blood. This receptor was identified in a woman aged 70-85 years with acute or convalescent COVID-19. The V gene is TRBV5-1, the J gene TRBJ2-7, with D tentatively TRBD2 (6 bases). In DNA, the CDR3 is TGCGCCAGCAGCTTGGGTCGGGGGTCGATCGAGCAGTACTTC. It codes for CASSLGRGSIEQYF.